The T cell receptor (beta chain) described here comes from a study of naive and memory T cell subsets. Whole-study findings and limits: Possibly reflecting memory cells re-expressing CD45RA, a few larger clonotypes occurred in naive repertoires, especially CD8.

Both TRBC1 and TRBC2 were covered by a beta constant-region primer of two equimolar oligonucleotides. The ligated cDNA underwent four PCR rounds using SP2 and nested alpha and beta constant-region primers. The cDNA 3' end received a ligated single-stranded oligonucleotide carrying the SP2 primer and a 12-nucleotide UMI. TCRdb analysed the UMI-ligation and nested PCR reads with MiXCR anew, one entry per CDR3 protein. The sample consists of under 150,000 distinct CDR3 sequences, approximately 20% of them appearing once. Turning to this clonotype: Its antigen is as yet unknown.

The specimen sequenced was naive CD8+ T cells from blood. The sequence was collected from a human donor in good health.

This chain's CDR3 is CASKGPMTYEQYF. Written as DNA, the CDR3 is TGTGCCAGCAAGGGACCGATGACCTACGAGCAGTACTTC. This chain uses TRBV13 with TRBJ2-7; TRBD1 or TRBD2 may be the D gene (5 bases each). The CDR3 is made up of 13 amino acids. CDR1 and CDR2 from the germline V gene are PRHDT and FYEKMQ (reference sequence). The ends were cut back, 7 bases at V and 2 bases at J, with 12 bases in the middle. The entire variable domain, with the rest obtained from reference TRBV13 and TRBJ2-7, is as follows: AAGVIQSPRHLIKEKRETATLKCYPIPRHDTVYWYQQGPGQDPQFLISFYEKMQSDKGSIPDRFSAQQFSDYHSELNMSSLELGDSALYFCASKGPMTYEQYFGPGTRLTVT.